This T cell receptor beta chain was profiled in a study of shared clonotypes between healthy human individuals. The CDR3 covers 16 residues. The germline gives CDR1 KGHSH, CDR2 LQKENI. J was trimmed by 2 bases and V by 3 bases; bases with no gene match: 9. Samples underwent the assay at deep level. Some clones are missing from TCRdb's copy, which holds only in-frame ones; the method was immunoSEQ multiplex PCR. The sample includes roughly 1,500,000 clones, 95% to 99% of them seen just once. A split of CD4+ cells into CD45RA+ naive and CD45RA-negative memory subsets was performed. The sequencing input was naive CD4+ T cells sorted from blood. Documented subset: CD45RA+ positively selected. The TCR originated in a man aged 25-45 years in good health. The rearrangement uses TRBV18 and TRBJ2-7; 8 bases are a match to TRBD2. The CDR3 DNA sequence: TGTGCCAGCTCACCCGTACTCGCGGGAGGTCCCTACGAGCAGTACTTC. Encoded protein: CASSPVLAGGPYEQYF.